The clone carrying this TCR beta chain was recorded only once. Authors' processing steps: By means of reference gene primer amplification, nucleated cell counts were estimated. Measured with immunoSEQ multiplex PCR; TCRdb has only the in-frame clones, and not every one. The DNA gave D and trimming, while V, J and clone size come from that table. The repertoire holds tens of thousands of clones, with about 80% as singletons. The data originate from a study of blood T cell repertoires in COVID-19. Study as a whole: The origin of the acute and convalescent COVID-19 samples was the United States, Italy and Spain. From T cells, B-cell-depleted T cells, or PBMCs came the material, which was cDNA or gDNA.

This TCR derives from a man between 70 and 80 years old with acute or convalescent COVID-19. Sequencing was performed on peripheral blood.

The CDR3 DNA reads TGTGCCTGGAGTGACTTAGATGAGCAGTTCTTC. Residues: CAWSDLDEQFF. J is TRBJ2-1 and V is TRBV30; D unclear. V lost 1 base to trimming and J lost 8 bases, with 6 bases between them. Germline V gene data show CDR1 as GTSNPN and CDR2 as SVGIG (reference sequence). This CDR3 has 11 residues.